Ten or more counts support the clone carrying this T cell receptor (beta chain). The data originate from a study of regulatory T cells in long-lasting Graves disease. V shed 5 bases and J shed 0 bases, with 11 bases lying between them. This CDR3 comprises 14 residues. Germline-derived CDR1 and CDR2 are MNHEY and SMNVEV (reference sequence). Construction of the TCR beta libraries employed iRepertoire HTBI primers in conjunction with Arm-PCR of CDR3 regions. Via MiXCR, TCRdb re-called the multiplex PCR reads, giving one row per CDR3 protein. The sample holds about 400,000 distinct CDR3 sequences, roughly 20% seen once. Documented time point: persistent/refractory GD, antithyroid drugs over 5 years with positive TRAb. TCR sequences were obtained from RNA taken from PBMCs.

This TCR was sampled from a female donor with Graves disease. This material consisted of peripheral blood mononuclear cells (PBMCs), taken when the disease was refractory, from a patient treated with antithyroid drugs. This chain links TRBV27 with TRBJ2-7, with a weak D call TRBD1 (6 bases). CDR3: CASSPSDSSYEQYF. In DNA form, the CDR3 reads TGTGCCAGCAGTCCCTCGGACAGCTCCTACGAGCAGTACTTC.